This TCR beta chain was identified during a study of somatic mutations in cytotoxic T cells in rheumatoid arthritis. Profiling relied on immunoSEQ multiplex PCR, and the TCRdb table lists in-frame clones only, not all of them. Here the sample spans fewer than 20,000 clones, around 83% being singletons. CDR1 is LNHNV and CDR2 is YYDKDF in the germline V gene (reference sequence). CDR3 length equals 15 residues. V shed 1 base and J 5 bases; nucleotides not matched to a gene: 3. Notes on this clone: Its antigen is not identified.

Study-level findings and limits: TRBV07's slight underrepresentation, observed in rheumatoid arthritis patients, lacked adjustment for multiple comparisons. Any difference in CD8+ T-cell clonality between patients who had rheumatoid arthritis and healthy controls who were age-matched was not statistically significant.

The chain combines TRBV15 with TRBJ2-7, with TRBD2 matching over 12 bases. The sequenced material came from CD8+ T cells sorted from blood. The sequence was obtained from an adult with rheumatoid arthritis. Here the CDR3 reads CATSRGLAGEHEQYF. CDR3 in DNA: TGTGCCACCAGCAGAGGACTAGCGGGAGAGCACGAGCAGTACTTC.